The 16 T cell receptor beta chains presented below share a single source sample, sequenced in a study of CD8+ T cells in alopecia areata. Extraction and reverse transcription of RNA yielded cDNA as the sequencing template. Sequencing used immunoSEQ multiplex PCR; TCRdb keeps in-frame clones, though not all of them. Here the sample spans 150,000 or so clones, around 55% being singletons. The source material was CD4+ T cells sorted from blood. These receptor sequences come from a human donor in good health.

V usage is TRBV6-5 and J usage is TRBJ1-5; 7 bases line up with TRBD1. The CDR3 has 13 amino acids. Trimming removed 6 bases from V and 4 bases from J; junction bases left unmatched: 3. Germline values: CDR1 MNHEY, CDR2 SVGAGI. The CDR3 loop reads CASRRTGNQPQHF. DNA of the CDR3: TGTGCCAGCAGACGGACAGGAAATCAGCCCCAGCATTTT.

The chain couples TRBV4-2 to TRBJ1-2; TRBD1 aligns across 7 bases. The CDR3 consists of 17 residues. Trimming cost V 0 bases and J 6 bases; bases outside gene matches: 13. The germline CDR1 and CDR2 sequences are LGHNA and YNFKEQ. CDR3 residues: CASSQDAWTGGRDGYTF. In DNA form, the CDR3 reads TGTGCCAGCAGCCAAGATGCCTGGACAGGAGGCAGGGATGGCTACACCTTC.

The chain couples TRBV28 to TRBJ2-6, with 12 bases fitting TRBD1. The germline gives CDR1 MDHEN, CDR2 SYDVKM. The CDR3 is 19 residues long. Trimming cost V 6 bases and J 3 bases; bases outside gene matches: 12. CDR3: CASSRTPGQGAFGANVLTF. As DNA, the CDR3 is TGTGCCAGCAGCCGTACTCCGGGACAGGGGGCATTTGGGGCCAACGTCCTGACTTTC. Variable domain in full (rest from reference TRBV28 and TRBJ2-6): DVKVTQSSRYLVKRTGEKVFLECVQDMDHENMFWYRQDPGLGLRLIYFSYDVKMKEKGDIPEGYSVSREKKERFSLILESASTNQTSMYLCASSRTPGQGAFGANVLTFGAGSRLTVL.

CDR3 in amino acids: CASSMLGETQYF. The CDR3 nucleotides read TGTGCCAGTAGTATGCTAGGTGAGACCCAGTACTTC. The genes are TRBV19 and TRBJ2-5; D gene ambiguous. Germline lookup yields CDR1 LNHDA and CDR2 SQIVND (reference sequence). V was shortened by 3 bases and J by 5 bases, with 7 bases between the two germline ends. CDR3 length equals 12 residues.

This clone was observed a single time. This chain links TRBV27 with TRBJ1-2, with a tentative D call TRBD1 (6 bases). The CDR3 runs 13 residues. V lost 7 bases and J 7 bases, leaving 16 bases between the germline ends. The germline CDR1 and CDR2 sequences are MNHEY and SMNVEV (reference sequence). As DNA, the CDR3 is TGTGCCAGCAAGAGAGGGGGGGGCTCTGGCTACACCTTC. Translation: CASKRGGGSGYTF.

The gene calls are TRBV29-1 and TRBJ2-3, with 10 nucleotides matching TRBD2. The germline gives CDR1 SQVTM, CDR2 ANQGSEA. The ends lost 6 bases at V and 0 bases at J; junction bases unmatched: 9. The length of the CDR3 is 16 residues. This chain's CDR3 is CSVRTLAGGSTDTQYF. CDR3 sequence (DNA): TGCAGCGTGAGAACCTTAGCGGGAGGTAGCACAGATACGCAGTATTTT.

The chain recombines TRBV28 with TRBJ2-7; D might be TRBD1 (6 bases). Between the trimmed V and J ends, which lost 5 bases and 2 bases, there was a span of 16 bases. Germline V gives CDR1 MDHEN, CDR2 SYDVKM. The length of the CDR3 is 15 residues. CDR3 sequence reads: CASSAPGQPPYEQYF. CDR3 nucleotide sequence: TGTGCCAGCAGTGCGCCGGGACAACCTCCCTACGAGCAGTACTTC.

This sequence joins TRBV7-3 and TRBJ2-5; no definite D call. The CDR3 runs to 14 residues. Germline-derived CDR1 and CDR2 are SGHTA and FQGTGA. Trimming took off 5 bases at V and 4 bases at J, with 14 bases between the two ends. In nucleotides, the CDR3 is TGTGCCAGCAGCCCCCAGCCGTTTGGAGAGACCCAGTACTTC. Translation: CASSPQPFGETQYF.

This clone showed up just a few times. The rearrangement links TRBV10-3 to TRBJ2-7; D remains unclear. The CDR3 runs to 11 residues. Germline-derived CDR1 and CDR2 are ENHRY and SYGVKD. Trimming cost V 5 bases and J 5 bases, with 7 bases left between them. The CDR3 loop is CAISQQNEQYF. CDR3 nucleotides: TGTGCCATCAGTCAACAGAACGAGCAGTACTTC.

The chain recombines TRBV18 with TRBJ1-5; D is possibly TRBD1 (6 bases). Between the trimmed V and J ends, which lost 3 bases and 12 bases, there was a span of 15 bases. The CDR3 has 13 amino acids. CDR1 and CDR2 from the germline V gene are KGHSH and LQKENI. As DNA, the CDR3 is TGTGCCAGCTCACCTTCGGACAGTCAAGTCCAGCATTTT. As protein: CASSPSDSQVQHF. Full variable domain (missing parts from reference TRBV18 and TRBJ1-5): NAGVMQNPRHLVRRRGQEARLRCSPMKGHSHVYWYRQLPEEGLKFMVYLQKENIIDESGMPKERFSAEFPKEGPSILRIQQVVRGDSAAYFCASSPSDSQVQHFGDGTRLSIL.

V is TRBV6-6 and J is TRBJ2-7; either TRBD1 or TRBD2 may fit D (5 bases each). CDR3 size: 15 residues. V was trimmed by 6 bases and J by 0 bases, leaving 15 bases between them. Germline V gene sequence: CDR1 MNHNY, CDR2 SVGAGI (reference sequence). The CDR3 DNA reads as TGTGCCAGCAGGCCCGGGGCGTCGTCCTCCTACGAGCAGTACTTC. The encoded protein is CASRPGASSSYEQYF.

Here the CDR3 reads CASTTTGRGTYEQYF. The CDR3, as DNA: TGTGCCAGCACTACGACAGGGAGAGGGACCTACGAGCAGTACTTC. The chain links TRBV6-6 to TRBJ2-7, with TRBD1 matching 7 bases. The CDR3 runs to 15 residues. Per the germline V gene, CDR1 is MNHNY and CDR2 is SVGAGI (reference sequence). Trimming cost V 7 bases and J 2 bases; bases outside gene matches: 11.

This sequence joins TRBV7-2 and TRBJ1-1; D is unclear. CDR3 length: 13 residues. V gave up 3 bases and J gave up 1 base, with 6 bases separating them. Germline V gene lookup returns CDR1 SGHTA and CDR2 FQGNSA. The CDR3, as DNA: TGTGCCAGCAGCTTTTCGGGGAACACTGAAGCTTTCTTT. Protein: CASSFSGNTEAFF.

This clone has a handful of counts. The chain employs TRBV29-1 and TRBJ2-7; TRBD2 agrees at 7 bases. CDR3 length: 13 residues. V lost 8 bases and J lost 9; bases outside the gene matches: 16. Germline CDR1 is SQVTM and CDR2 is ANQGSEA. DNA for the CDR3: TGCAGCATTTCGGGTAGCGGGCGCGTGGGGCAGTACTTC. It encodes CSISGSGRVGQYF.

The V and J genes are TRBV30 and TRBJ1-5, with unresolved D. CDR1 and CDR2 (germline): GTSNPN, SVGIG (reference sequence). Deletions cut 2 bases from V and 6 bases from J, with 11 bases between. CDR3 length: 13 amino acids. DNA of the CDR3: TGTGCCTGGAGTATGGGTTTAGGTCAGCCCCAGCATTTT. This translates into CAWSMGLGQPQHF.

V gene TRBV10-2 combines with J gene TRBJ1-1; no clear D gene. With 7 bases removed from V and 1 base from J, the gap between germline ends came to 7 bases. This CDR3 spans 12 amino acids. The germline V gene has CDR1 WSHSY and CDR2 SAAADI. The CDR3 spells CASTQGNTEAFF. The CDR3, as DNA: TGCGCCAGCACTCAAGGGAACACTGAAGCTTTCTTT.